The sequence of this T cell receptor (beta chain) was determined in a study of glioma-infiltrating T cells. Study results and caveats: Very few CDR3 sequences were shared between tissue and blood.

Many counts were recorded for this clonotype. What it recognizes is unknown. CDR3 length equals 12 residues. Germline-derived CDR1 and CDR2 are MGHRA and YSYEKL. V lost 0 bases to trimming and J lost 7 bases, with 5 bases between them. Using RNA template, CDR3s of TCR alpha and beta were amplified with iRepertoire arm-PCR. TCRdb reprocessed the multiplex PCR reads via MiXCR and lists one record per CDR3 protein. The sample shows 90,000 to 100,000 distinct CDR3 sequences, approximately 39% of them seen only once. The sequenced sample consisted of glioma tissue, nonneoplastic brain tissue, or PBMCs (not recorded which). The TCR sequence derives from a human donor with low-grade glioma or glioblastoma, undergoing nonglioma brain surgery, or in good health (not recorded which). The chain joins TRBV4-1 to TRBJ2-3; no definite D call. DNA of the CDR3: TGCGCCAGCAGCCAAGATGACAATACGCAGTATTTT. This codes for CASSQDDNTQYF.